This note documents a single TCR beta chain sequence. Its matching antigen is unknown. These data originate in a study of CD8 T cells in Susac syndrome. Study-wide points: The study conceded that relatively few individuals underwent its TCR sequencing and HLA analysis.

Multiple sclerosis controls were treatment-naive patients with stable or active relapsing-remitting disease. With random hexamers, roughly 0.45 to 1 ug RNA was reverse transcribed. TCR beta CDR3 was amplified by immunoSEQ multiplex PCR. This amplification extended across 54 Vbeta and 13 Jbeta segments. A single record per CDR3 protein comes from TCRdb applying MiXCR to the immunoSEQ multiplex PCR reads. The repertoire has more than 100,000 distinct CDR3 sequences, 80% of them found once; the top ten carry around 0.5%. Germline V CDR1 and CDR2: SQVTM, ANQGSEA. The CDR3 runs to 13 residues. The V segment lost 6 bases and the J segment 3 bases; nucleotides outside the gene matches: 4.

The clonotype comes from a human donor with multiple sclerosis. The gene calls are TRBV29-1 and TRBJ2-3; 9 nucleotides agree with TRBD1. The sequenced material came from CD8+ T cells from PBMCs. The CDR3 reads CSVGQGMTDTQYF. CDR3 nucleotide sequence: TGCAGCGTCGGACAGGGGATGACAGATACGCAGTATTTT.